Listed below are T cell receptor beta chains from one sample, sequenced in a study of T-cell reconstitution after alpha-beta-depleted transplantation in children. In TCRdb, the PCR reads were re-called with MiXCR into one record per CDR3 protein. The repertoire holds some 200,000 distinct CDR3 sequences, with 8.4% as singletons. The sample was PBMCs, mostly from graft donor cells, taken 360 days after TCRalphabeta/CD19-depleted stem cell transplant. The receptors here all came from a male patient aged 2 to 10 who had a stem cell transplant for acute myeloid leukemia, so the T cells may come from the graft donor. Both conserved end residues are part of each CDR3. D genes are given only for firm matches. The size field is filled for only some rows; it gives once, few, many or a size class.

DNA: TGCAGTGCTAGGGCTAGCGGGAGGGTAGATACGCAGTATTTT
CDR3: CSARASGRVDTQYF
D: TRBD2
V: TRBV20-1
size: many
J: TRBJ2-3
length: 14

DNA: TGTGCCAGCACACCCCGAAGTACTTATAGCGGGGAGCTGTTTTTT
CDR3: CASTPRSTYSGELFF
D: NA
V: TRBV6-1
size: few
J: TRBJ2-2
length: 15

DNA: TGCAGTGCTAGAGCGGTCGGGATGGACTATGGCTACACCTTC
CDR3: CSARAVGMDYGYTF
D: NA
V: TRBV20-1
size: few
J: TRBJ1-2
length: 14

DNA: TGCGCCAGCAGTGAGTCGGTAGCGGCTAGCGGAGACACAGATACGCAGTATTTT
CDR3: CASSESVAASGDTDTQYF
D: TRBD2
V: TRBV10-2
size: many
J: TRBJ2-3
length: 18

DNA: TGTGCCAGCAGTTCCCTTGTTGGACTACAAGAGACCCAGTACTTC
CDR3: CASSSLVGLQETQYF
D: NA
V: TRBV12-3/TRBV12-4
size: many
J: TRBJ2-5
length: 15

DNA: TGCAGTGCTAAGACCGGAAACACCATATATTTT
CDR3: CSAKTGNTIYF
D: NA
V: TRBV20-1
size: NA
J: TRBJ1-3
length: 11

DNA: TGTGCCAGCAGCTTGGGGCAGGGTGTTAAGTACTTC
CDR3: CASSLGQGVKYF
D: NA
V: TRBV5-5
size: many
J: TRBJ2-4
length: 12

DNA: TGTGCCAGCAGCCTACTCAGGCCGGGGGGAGGTGGGGCCAACGTCCTGACTTTC
CDR3: CASSLLRPGGGGANVLTF
D: TRBD2
V: TRBV3-1
size: NA
J: TRBJ2-6
length: 18

DNA: TGCAGTGCTAGAAAGGGGGGCCAAGAGACCCAGTACTTC
CDR3: CSARKGGQETQYF
D: NA
V: TRBV20-1
size: few
J: TRBJ2-5
length: 13

DNA: TGCACCGTCGCGACGGCAGTCGGGGGGGGCACAGATACGCAGTATTTT
CDR3: CTVATAVGGGTDTQYF
D: TRBD2
V: TRBV29-1
size: NA
J: TRBJ2-3
length: 16

DNA: TGTGCCAGCAGCGTAGGTATCACAGATTACAATGAGCAGTTCTTC
CDR3: CASSVGITDYNEQFF
D: NA
V: TRBV9
size: many
J: TRBJ2-1
length: 15

DNA: TGCAGTGCTAGAGCCAGGGGGCACGGAGCTTTCTTT
CDR3: CSARARGHGAFF
D: TRBD1
V: TRBV20-1
size: many
J: TRBJ1-1
length: 12

DNA: TGTGCCAGCAGCGTAGCCCAGGGTCTTGGCTACACCTTC
CDR3: CASSVAQGLGYTF
D: NA
V: TRBV9
size: many
J: TRBJ1-2
length: 13

DNA: TGTGCCAGCAGTGAATACCCCGGGGGAGAGACCCAGTACTTC
CDR3: CASSEYPGGETQYF
D: NA
V: TRBV2
size: few
J: TRBJ2-5
length: 14

DNA: TGTGCCAGCTCATTCGACTCGTCAACTAATGAAAAACTGTTTTTT
CDR3: CASSFDSSTNEKLFF
D: NA
V: TRBV18
size: NA
J: TRBJ1-4
length: 15

DNA: TGCAGTGCTAGAGAGGGGGGACTGAACACCGGGGAGCTGTTTTTT
CDR3: CSAREGGLNTGELFF
D: NA
V: TRBV20-1
size: few
J: TRBJ2-2
length: 15

DNA: TGCAGCGTCACTGACAGGGCTGACGAGCAGTACTTC
CDR3: CSVTDRADEQYF
D: TRBD1
V: TRBV29-1
size: NA
J: TRBJ2-7
length: 12

DNA: TGCGCCAGCAGCACCCCGCGGGAGGGAGCTTTCTTT
CDR3: CASSTPREGAFF
D: NA
V: TRBV5-1
size: many
J: TRBJ1-1
length: 12

DNA: TGTGCCAGCAGTCCAAGCCTTGGGACAGGGAAAATCTATGGCTACACCTTC
CDR3: CASSPSLGTGKIYGYTF
D: TRBD1
V: TRBV12-3/TRBV12-4
size: few
J: TRBJ1-2
length: 17

DNA: TGCGCCAGCAGCTTGGGCTCCAGTACCACCGGGGAGCTGTTTTTT
CDR3: CASSLGSSTTGELFF
D: NA
V: TRBV5-1
size: many
J: TRBJ2-2
length: 15

DNA: TGTGCCAGCAGCTTAGTTGGAAGACACAATGAGCAGTTCTTC
CDR3: CASSLVGRHNEQFF
D: NA
V: TRBV7-9
size: many
J: TRBJ2-1
length: 14

DNA: TGCAGTGCTAGATCTGGGGGCGGCACCGGGGAGCTGTTTTTT
CDR3: CSARSGGGTGELFF
D: NA
V: TRBV20-1
size: few
J: TRBJ2-2
length: 14